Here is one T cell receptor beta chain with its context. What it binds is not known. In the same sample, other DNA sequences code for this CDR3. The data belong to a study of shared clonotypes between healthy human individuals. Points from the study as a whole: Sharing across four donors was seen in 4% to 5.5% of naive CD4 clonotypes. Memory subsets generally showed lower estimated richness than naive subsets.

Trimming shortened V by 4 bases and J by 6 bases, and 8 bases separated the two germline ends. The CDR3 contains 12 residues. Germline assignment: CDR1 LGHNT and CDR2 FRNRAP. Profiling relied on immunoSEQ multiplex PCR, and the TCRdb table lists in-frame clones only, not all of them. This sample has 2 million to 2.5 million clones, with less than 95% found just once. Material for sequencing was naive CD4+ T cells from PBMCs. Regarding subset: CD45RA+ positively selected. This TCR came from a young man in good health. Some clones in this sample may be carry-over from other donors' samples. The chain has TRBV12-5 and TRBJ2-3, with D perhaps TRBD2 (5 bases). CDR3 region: CASGSPGDTQYF. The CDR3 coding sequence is TGTGCTAGTGGTTCCCCGGGGGATACGCAGTATTTT. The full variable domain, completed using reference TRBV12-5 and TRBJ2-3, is DARVTQTPRHKVTEMGQEVTMRCQPILGHNTVFWYRQTMMQGLELLAYFRNRAPLDDSGMPKDRFSAEMPDATLATLKIQPSEPRDSAVYFCASGSPGDTQYFGPGTRLTVL.